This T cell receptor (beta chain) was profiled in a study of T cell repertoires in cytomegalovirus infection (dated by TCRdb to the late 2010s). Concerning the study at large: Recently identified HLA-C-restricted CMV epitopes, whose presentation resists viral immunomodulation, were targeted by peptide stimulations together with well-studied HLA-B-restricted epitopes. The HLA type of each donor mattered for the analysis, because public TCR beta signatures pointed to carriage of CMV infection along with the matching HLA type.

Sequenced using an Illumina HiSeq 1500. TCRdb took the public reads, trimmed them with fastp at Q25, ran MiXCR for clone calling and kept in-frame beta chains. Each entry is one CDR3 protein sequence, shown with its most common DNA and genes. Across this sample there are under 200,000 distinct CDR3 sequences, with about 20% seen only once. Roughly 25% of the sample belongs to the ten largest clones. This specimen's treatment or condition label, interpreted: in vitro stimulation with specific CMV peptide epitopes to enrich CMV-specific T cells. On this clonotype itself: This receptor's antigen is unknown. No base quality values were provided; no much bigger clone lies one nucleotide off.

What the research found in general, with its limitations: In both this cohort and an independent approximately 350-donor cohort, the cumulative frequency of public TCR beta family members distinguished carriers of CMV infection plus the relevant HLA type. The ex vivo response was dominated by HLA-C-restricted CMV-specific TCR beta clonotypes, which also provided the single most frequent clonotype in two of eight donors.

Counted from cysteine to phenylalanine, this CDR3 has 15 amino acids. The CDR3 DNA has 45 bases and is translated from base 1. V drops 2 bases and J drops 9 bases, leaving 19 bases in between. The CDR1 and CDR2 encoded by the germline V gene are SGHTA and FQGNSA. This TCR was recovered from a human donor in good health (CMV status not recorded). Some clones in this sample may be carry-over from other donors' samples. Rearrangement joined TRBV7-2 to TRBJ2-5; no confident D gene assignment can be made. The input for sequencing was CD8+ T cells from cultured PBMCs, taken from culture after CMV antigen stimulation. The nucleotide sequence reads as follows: TGTGCCAGCAGCTTACGGCAGCAAAATCCTTTGTCCCAGTACTTC. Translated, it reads CASSLRQQNPLSQYF.